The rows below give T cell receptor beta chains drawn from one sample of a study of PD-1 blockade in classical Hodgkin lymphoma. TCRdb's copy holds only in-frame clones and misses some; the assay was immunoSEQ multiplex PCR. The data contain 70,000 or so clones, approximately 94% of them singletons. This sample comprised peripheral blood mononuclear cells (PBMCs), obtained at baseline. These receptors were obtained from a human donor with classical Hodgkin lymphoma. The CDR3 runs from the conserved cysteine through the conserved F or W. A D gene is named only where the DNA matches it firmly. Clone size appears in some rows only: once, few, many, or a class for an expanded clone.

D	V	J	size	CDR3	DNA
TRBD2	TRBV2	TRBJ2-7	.	CASRGTSGGHTYEQYF	TGTGCCAGCAGGGGGACTAGCGGGGGGCATACCTACGAGCAGTACTTC
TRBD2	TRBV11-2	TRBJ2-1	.	CASSLWAPSGESYNEQFF	TGTGCCAGCAGCTTATGGGCACCTAGCGGTGAGTCCTACAATGAGCAGTTCTTC
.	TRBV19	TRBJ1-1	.	CASSLGSMNTEAFF	TGTGCCAGTAGTTTAGGGTCCATGAACACTGAAGCTTTCTTT
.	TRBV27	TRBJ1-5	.	CASSSGQYSNQPQHF	TGTGCCAGCAGTTCCGGACAGTATAGCAATCAGCCCCAGCATTTT
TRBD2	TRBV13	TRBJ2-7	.	CASSPRLAGAYEQYF	TGTGCCAGCAGCCCCAGACTAGCGGGGGCCTACGAGCAGTACTTC
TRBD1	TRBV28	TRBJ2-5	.	CASSSATGGRAFQETQYF	TGTGCCAGCAGTTCGGCGACAGGGGGACGAGCATTTCAAGAGACCCAGTACTTC
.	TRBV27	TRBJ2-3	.	CASSLTGARDTQYF	TGTGCCAGCAGTTTAACCGGAGCTAGAGATACGCAGTATTTT
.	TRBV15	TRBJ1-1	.	CATSREMGAGNTEAFF	TGTGCCACCAGCAGAGAGATGGGTGCGGGAAACACTGAAGCTTTCTTT
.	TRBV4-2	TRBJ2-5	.	CASSQDPWRLDPEGQYF	TGTGCCAGCAGCCAAGACCCGTGGCGACTAGACCCCGAGGGCCAGTACTTC
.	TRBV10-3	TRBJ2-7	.	CATQRYEQYF	TGTGCCACCCAGAGATACGAGCAGTACTTC
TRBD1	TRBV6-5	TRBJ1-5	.	CASSYRTGDQPQHF	TGTGCCAGCAGTTACCGGACAGGGGACCAGCCCCAGCATTTT
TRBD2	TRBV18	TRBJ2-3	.	CASSPDRAGGLEDTQCF	TGTGCCAGCTCACCCGACAGAGCGGGAGGGCTGGAAGATACGCAGTGTTTT
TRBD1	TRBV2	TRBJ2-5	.	CASSEEAGGRETQYF	TGTGCCAGCAGTGAAGAGGCAGGGGGACGGGAGACCCAGTACTTC
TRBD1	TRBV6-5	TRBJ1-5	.	CASSYQGASQPQHF	TGTGCCAGCAGTTACCAGGGGGCAAGTCAGCCCCAGCATTTT
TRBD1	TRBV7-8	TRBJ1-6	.	CASSLAGQALSPLHF	TGTGCCAGCAGCTTAGCCGGACAGGCTCTTTCACCCCTCCACTTT
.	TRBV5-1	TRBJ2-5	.	CASSLLGPHFGTQYF	TGCGCCAGCAGCTTGTTGGGACCGCATTTCGGGACCCAGTACTTC
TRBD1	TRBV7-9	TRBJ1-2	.	CASSLAPGQPNYGYTF	TGTGCCAGCAGCTTAGCACCGGGACAGCCCAACTATGGCTACACCTTC
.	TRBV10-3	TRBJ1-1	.	CAISDLAGRGGHLTEAFF	TGTGCCATCAGTGATTTGGCAGGGCGCGGGGGACATCTCACTGAAGCTTTCTTT
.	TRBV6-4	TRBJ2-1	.	CASSDVRYYNEQFF	TGTGCCAGCAGTGACGTCCGGTACTACAATGAGCAGTTCTTC
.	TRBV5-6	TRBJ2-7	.	CASSLGGLPTRQYF	TGTGCCAGCAGCTTGGGGGGACTGCCTACGAGGCAGTACTTC
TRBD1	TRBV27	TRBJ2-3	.	CASSLSPGQRDTQYF	TGTGCCAGCAGTTTATCCCCGGGACAGCGGGATACGCAGTATTTT
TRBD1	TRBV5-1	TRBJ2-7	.	CASTIDRAEEQYF	TGCGCCAGCACCATCGACAGGGCTGAGGAGCAGTACTTC
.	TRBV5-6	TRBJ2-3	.	CASSLLAAEADF	TGTGCCAGCAGCTTACTTGCTGCAGAAGCCGATTTT
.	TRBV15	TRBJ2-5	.	CATSRDTTGETQYF	TGTGCCACCAGCAGGGACACAACGGGGGAGACCCAGTACTTC
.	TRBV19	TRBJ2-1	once	CASSISRQGWNEQFF	TGTGCCAGTAGTATCTCTAGGCAGGGATGGAATGAGCAGTTCTTC
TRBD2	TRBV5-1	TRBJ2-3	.	CASSSTSGHTDTQYF	TGCGCCAGCAGCTCCACTAGCGGGCACACAGATACGCAGTATTTT
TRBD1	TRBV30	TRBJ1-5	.	CAWSAQKGGGDQPQHF	TGTGCCTGGAGTGCCCAAAAAGGGGGCGGGGATCAGCCCCAGCATTTT
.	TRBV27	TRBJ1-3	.	CASSLGASGNTIYF	TGTGCCAGCAGTTTGGGGGCCTCTGGAAACACCATATATTTT
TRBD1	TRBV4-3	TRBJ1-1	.	CASSHDRGRTEAFF	TGCGCCAGCAGCCACGACAGGGGTAGGACTGAAGCTTTCTTT
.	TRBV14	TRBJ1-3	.	CASSPRQIFSGNTIYF	TGTGCCAGCAGCCCCCGACAGATTTTCTCTGGAAACACCATATATTTT
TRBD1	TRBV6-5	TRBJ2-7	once	CASSYGQGGEQYF	TGTGCCAGCAGTTACGGACAGGGCGGCGAGCAGTACTTC
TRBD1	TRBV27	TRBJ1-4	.	CASSLIGGLGPNEKLFF	TGTGCCAGCAGTTTAATAGGGGGCCTGGGGCCTAATGAAAAACTGTTTTTT
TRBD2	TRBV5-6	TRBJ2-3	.	CASSPGGAEDTQYF	TGTGCCAGCAGCCCCGGGGGGGCTGAAGATACGCAGTATTTT
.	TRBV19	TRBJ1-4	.	CASRATGQTNEKLFF	TGTGCCAGTAGAGCAACGGGGCAAACTAATGAAAAACTGTTTTTT
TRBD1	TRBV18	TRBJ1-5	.	CASSLVGTGGYNQPQHF	TGTGCCAGCTCACTTGTGGGGACAGGGGGTTACAATCAGCCCCAGCATTTT
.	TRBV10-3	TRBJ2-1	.	CAIMSGAGSYNEQFF	TGTGCCATCATGTCTGGGGCAGGATCCTACAATGAGCAGTTCTTC
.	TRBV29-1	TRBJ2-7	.	CSVEVHYGTGDYEQYF	TGCAGCGTTGAAGTCCATTATGGGACCGGAGACTACGAGCAGTACTTC
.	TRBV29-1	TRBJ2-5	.	CSVRGQGETQYF	TGCAGCGTTCGTGGGCAGGGGGAGACCCAGTACTTC
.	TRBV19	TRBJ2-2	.	CASSTDLADGEIGELFF	TGTGCCAGTAGTACAGACCTCGCGGACGGGGAGATCGGGGAGCTGTTTTTT
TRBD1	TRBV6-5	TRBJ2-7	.	CASSNSGGEQYF	TGTGCCAGCAGCAACTCAGGGGGCGAGCAGTACTTC
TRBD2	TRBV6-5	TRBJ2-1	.	CASRLSTSGSTEQFF	TGTGCCAGCAGGTTATCGACTAGCGGGAGCACTGAGCAGTTCTTC
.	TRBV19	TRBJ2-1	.	CASSSIAYNEQFF	TGTGCCAGTAGTTCCATAGCCTACAATGAGCAGTTCTTC
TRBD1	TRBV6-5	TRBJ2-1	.	CASSWIGTDYNEQFF	TGTGCCAGCAGTTGGATCGGGACAGACTACAATGAGCAGTTCTTC
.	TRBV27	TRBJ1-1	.	CASSLGQRQNTEAFF	TGTGCCAGCAGTCTAGGACAGAGACAGAACACTGAAGCTTTCTTT
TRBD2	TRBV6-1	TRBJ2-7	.	CASSARPPGLAGGEQYF	TGTGCCAGCAGTGCTAGACCACCGGGACTAGCGGGAGGGGAGCAGTACTTC
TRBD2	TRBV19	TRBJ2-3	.	CASMYRAGGSPHTDTQYF	TGTGCCAGTATGTACCGCGCGGGAGGGAGCCCCCACACAGATACGCAGTATTTT
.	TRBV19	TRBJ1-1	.	CASNVGQGTEAFF	TGTGCCAGTAATGTGGGGCAGGGCACTGAAGCTTTCTTT
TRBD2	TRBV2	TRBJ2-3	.	CASSDELAGTPSTDTQYF	TGTGCCAGCAGTGACGAACTAGCGGGGACTCCTAGCACAGATACGCAGTATTTT
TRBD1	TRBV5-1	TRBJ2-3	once	CASSVVTGTGFEDTQYF	TGCGCCAGCAGCGTGGTTACCGGGACAGGGTTTGAAGATACGCAGTATTTT
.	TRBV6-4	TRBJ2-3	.	CASSLNPAAPTDTQYF	TGTGCCAGCAGTCTGAACCCGGCGGCCCCCACAGATACGCAGTATTTT
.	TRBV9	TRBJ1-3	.	CASSVLDAGWGTSGNTIYF	TGTGCCAGCAGCGTTTTGGACGCCGGGTGGGGAACCTCTGGAAACACCATATATTTT